This T cell receptor (beta chain) comes out of a study of T-cell memory formation after mild COVID-19. Study-wide findings and caveats: The authors did not confirm SARS-CoV-2 specificity of second-wave clones peaking day 37. CD8+ contracting clones occupied EMRA, while CD4+ ones occupied mainly CM and EM. Day 15 to 85 contracting clones showed balanced CD4/CD8; later expanders leaned CD4+.

Trimming removed 0 bases from V and 3 bases from J, with 8 bases in between. Germline V gene sequence: CDR1 DFQATT, CDR2 SNEGSKA (reference sequence). This CDR3 region has 13 residues. Barcoded TCR alpha and TCR beta cDNA libraries with UMIs came from 5'RACE using constant-segment primers. Using its own MiXCR run on the 5' RACE reads, TCRdb lists one record per CDR3 protein. Of some 290,000 distinct CDR3 sequences in the sample, about 17% were seen once. In regard to this clonotype: Its antigen is unidentified.

This chain joins TRBV20-1 and TRBJ1-2; D ambiguous. This receptor was obtained from a man aged 18 to 30 who had mild COVID-19 (a few samples of this study predate the infection). Cell type and time point are not known. The sample consisted of PBMCs or a T cell subset sorted from them (not recorded which). CDR3 amino acids: CSARDPLHYGYTF. The CDR3, as DNA: TGCAGTGCTAGAGATCCGCTACACTATGGCTACACCTTC.